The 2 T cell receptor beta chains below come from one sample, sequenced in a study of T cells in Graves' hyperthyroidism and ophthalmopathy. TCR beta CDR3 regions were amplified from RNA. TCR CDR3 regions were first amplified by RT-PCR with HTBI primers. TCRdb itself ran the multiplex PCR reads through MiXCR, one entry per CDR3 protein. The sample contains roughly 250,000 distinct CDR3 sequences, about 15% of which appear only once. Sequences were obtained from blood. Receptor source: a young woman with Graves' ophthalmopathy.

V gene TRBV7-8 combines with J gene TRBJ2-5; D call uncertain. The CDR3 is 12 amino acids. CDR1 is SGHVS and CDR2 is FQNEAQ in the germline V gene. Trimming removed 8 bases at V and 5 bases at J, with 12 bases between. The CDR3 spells CASAVVRETQYF. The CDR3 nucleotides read TGTGCCAGCGCGGTAGTGAGGGAGACCCAGTACTTC.

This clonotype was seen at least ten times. DNA of the CDR3: TGTGCCAGCAGTCCGACAGGGGATTCGCACTATGGCTACACCTTC. Translated, it gives CASSPTGDSHYGYTF. This chain links TRBV12-3 or TRBV12-4 with TRBJ1-2; 8 bases are shared with TRBD1. The V gene end was trimmed by 5 bases and the J gene end by 3 bases; junction bases not matched to a gene: 8. The CDR3 is 15 amino acids.